This T cell receptor (beta chain) comes out of a study of T cell changes during pregnancy in multiple sclerosis (dated by TCRdb to 2018 to 2020). A note on the overall study: In women with multiple sclerosis, the researchers looked at how the T cell repertoire shifted as pregnancy progressed.

As regards this clone: The antigen it binds to is not known. The record has no base qualities; no much larger clone is one base away.

The germline V gene supplies CDR1 SNHLY and CDR2 FYNNEI. For this chain, trimming is 2 bases at the V end and 2 bases at the J end, and the number of junction bases without a gene match is 2. The CDR3 measures 16 amino acids from cysteine to phenylalanine. Left in the record is the CDR3 DNA by itself, 48 bases read in frame from the first base. The library was prepared using the immunoSEQ multiplex PCR assay. Here the immuneACCESS table is served through TCRdb, limited to in-frame sequences with V and J called. Missing clones are a known gap in these copies; in checked studies unresolved V genes cover under half, and the rest lacks a known reason. Within this sample are 60,000 to 80,000 clones, with about nine tenths of them counted one time only. 3% to 3.5% of the sample lies in the top ten.

Specimen: peripheral blood, collected before pregnancy. The chain is made from TRBV2 and TRBJ2-1, with TRBD2 matching 11 junction bases. The clonotype comes from a female donor with multiple sclerosis, enrolled in a pregnancy study. The DNA is as follows: TGTGCCAGCAGTGAAACTAGCGGGAGTGCCTACAATGAGCAGTTCTTC. The resulting protein is CASSETSGSAYNEQFF.